This TCR beta chain emerged from a study of blood T cell repertoires in COVID-19. Across the whole study: T cells, B-cell-depleted T cells, or PBMCs provided the cDNA or gDNA that served as material.

Per the original data handling: Nucleated cell number was recorded as an estimate derived from reference gene primer amplification. Repertoires were generated with immunoSEQ multiplex PCR, while TCRdb's copy carries only in-frame clones and drops some. The DNA gave D and trimming, while V, J and clone size come from that table. Counted here are 260,000 or so clones, roughly 85% occurring once; the ten biggest clones make up 2% to 3%. The length of the CDR3 is 12 residues. Trimming stripped 1 base from V and 6 bases from J, with 6 bases between. Self-reported history from a screening survey and questionnaire set each donor's cohort.

The receptor was derived from a woman aged 50 to 60 who had recovered from COVID-19. The chain has TRBV12-3 or TRBV12-4 and TRBJ2-5; D is perhaps TRBD1 (5 bases). The sequenced material came from PBMCs or T cells enriched from blood (not recorded which). The chain's CDR3 is CASSLEGKTQYF. CDR3 bases: TGTGCCAGCAGTTTAGAGGGGAAGACCCAGTACTTC.